This T cell receptor beta chain was captured by sequencing in a study of early T cells in non-severe SARS-CoV-2 infection. Each cDNA molecule carried a unique molecular identifier. TCRdb fed the 5' RACE reads into MiXCR, producing one record per CDR3 protein. Of some 91,000 distinct CDR3 sequences in the sample, approximately 11% were seen once. V lost 2 bases, J lost 4 bases, and 19 bases lay in between. The CDR3 extends over 17 amino acids. Germline CDR1 SGDLS, CDR2 YYNGEE. Turning to this clonotype: Its cognate antigen is unknown.

Broader study findings: Matches to VDJdb favored anti-spike CD8 responses and missed private and CD4 specificities.

Specimen: whole blood, collected at baseline. V is TRBV9 and J is TRBJ2-1; D might be TRBD2 (5 bases). The sequence was collected from an adult who was a healthcare worker with PCR-confirmed SARS-CoV-2 infection or an uninfected control (not recorded which). The CDR3 here is CASSVSDSHWRYNEQFF. The CDR3 DNA is TGTGCCAGCAGCGTTTCTGACTCCCACTGGAGGTACAATGAGCAGTTCTTC. The variable domain in full, with the rest retrieved from reference TRBV9 and TRBJ2-1, is DSGVTQTPKHLITATGQRVTLRCSPRSGDLSVYWYQQSLDQGLQFLIQYYNGEERAKGNILERFSAQQFPDLHSELNLSSLELGDSALYFCASSVSDSHWRYNEQFFGPGTRLTVL.